The T cell receptor beta chain under discussion was sequenced for a study of cytomegalovirus exposure and HLA in healthy donors. Whole-study context: Among the 398 genotyped donors, less than 85% were placed in the Caucasian-associated ancestry cluster.

The J segment lost 8 bases and the V segment lost 0 bases, leaving 7 bases of the junction unmatched. CDR1 SGHRS and CDR2 YFSETQ come from the germline V gene. The CDR3 runs 15 residues. General study results and limits: Indistinguishable V segments such as TRBV6-2 and TRBV6-3 were excluded.

PCR was performed using 60 Vbeta and 13 Jbeta primers. Data came from immunoSEQ multiplex PCR; TCRdb stores just in-frame clones and leaves some out. The data show 270,000 or so clones, over 90% seen once. Comments on this clone: The antigen is undetermined.

This TCR came from a girl aged 2 to 10 in good health and CMV-seronegative. Material: PBMCs. The chain combines TRBV5-1 with TRBJ1-4; 7 nucleotides agree with TRBD1. The DNA for the CDR3 is TGCGCCAGCAGCTTGGAGACAGGGAAGGGAGAAAAACTGTTTTTT. Protein product: CASSLETGKGEKLFF.